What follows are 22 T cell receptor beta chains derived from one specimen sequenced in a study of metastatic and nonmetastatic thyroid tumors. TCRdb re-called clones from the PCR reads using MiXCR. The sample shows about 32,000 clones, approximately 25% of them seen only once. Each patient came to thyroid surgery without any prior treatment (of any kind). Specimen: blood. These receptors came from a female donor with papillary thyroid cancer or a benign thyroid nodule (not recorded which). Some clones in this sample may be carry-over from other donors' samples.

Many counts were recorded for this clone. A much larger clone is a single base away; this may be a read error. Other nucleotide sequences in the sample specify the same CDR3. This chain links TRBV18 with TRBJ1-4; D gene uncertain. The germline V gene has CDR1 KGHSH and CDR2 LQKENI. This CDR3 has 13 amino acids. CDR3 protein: CASSPATNEKLFF. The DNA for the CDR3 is TGTGCCAGCTCACCCGCAACTAATGAAAAACTGTTTTTC.

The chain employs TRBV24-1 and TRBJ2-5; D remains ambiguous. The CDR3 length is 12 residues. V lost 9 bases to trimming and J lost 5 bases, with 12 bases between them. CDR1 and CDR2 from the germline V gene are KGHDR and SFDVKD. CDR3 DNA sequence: TGTGCCACCGGTCGGAAGAGGGAGACCCAGTACTTC. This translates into CATGRKRETQYF.

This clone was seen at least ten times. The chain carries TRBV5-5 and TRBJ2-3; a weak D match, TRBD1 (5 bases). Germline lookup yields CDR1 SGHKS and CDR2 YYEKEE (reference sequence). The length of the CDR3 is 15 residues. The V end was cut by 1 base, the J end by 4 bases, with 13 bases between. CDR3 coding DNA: TGTGCCAGCAGCTTGCTAGGGGCTAAGGCAGATACGCAGTATTTT. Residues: CASSLLGAKADTQYF.

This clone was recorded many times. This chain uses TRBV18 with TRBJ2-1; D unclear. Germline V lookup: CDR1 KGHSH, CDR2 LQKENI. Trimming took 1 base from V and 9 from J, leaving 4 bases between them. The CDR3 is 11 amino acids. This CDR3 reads CASSPRGEQFF. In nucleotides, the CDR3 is TGTGCCAGCTCACCACGGGGTGAGCAGTTCTTC.

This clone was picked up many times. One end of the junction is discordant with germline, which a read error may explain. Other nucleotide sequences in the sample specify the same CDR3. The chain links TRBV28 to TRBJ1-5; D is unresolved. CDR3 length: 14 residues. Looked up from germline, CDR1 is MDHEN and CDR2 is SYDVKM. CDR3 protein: CASSLGGGYQPQHF. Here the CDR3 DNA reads TGTGCCAGCAGTTTAGGCGGCGGTTATCAGCCTCAGCATTTT. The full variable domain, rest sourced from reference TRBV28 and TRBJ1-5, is DVKVTQSSRYLVKRTGEKVFLECVQDMDHENMFWYRQDPGLGLRLIYFSYDVKMKEKGDIPEGYSVSREKKERFSLILESASTNQTSMYLCASSLGGGYQPQHFGDGTRLSIL.

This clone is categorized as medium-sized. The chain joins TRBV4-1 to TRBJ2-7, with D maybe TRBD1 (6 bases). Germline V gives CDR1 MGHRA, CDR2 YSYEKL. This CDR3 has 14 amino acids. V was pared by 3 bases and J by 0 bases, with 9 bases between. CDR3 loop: CASSQGASSYEQYF. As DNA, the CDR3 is TGCGCCAGCAGCCAGGGGGCGAGCTCCTACGAGCAGTACTTC.

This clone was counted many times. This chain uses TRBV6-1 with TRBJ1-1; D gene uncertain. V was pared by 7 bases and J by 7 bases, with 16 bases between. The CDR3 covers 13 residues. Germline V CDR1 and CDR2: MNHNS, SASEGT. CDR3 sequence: CASISDHENEAFF. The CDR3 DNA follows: TGTGCCAGCATTTCTGACCACGAAAATGAAGCTTTCTTT.

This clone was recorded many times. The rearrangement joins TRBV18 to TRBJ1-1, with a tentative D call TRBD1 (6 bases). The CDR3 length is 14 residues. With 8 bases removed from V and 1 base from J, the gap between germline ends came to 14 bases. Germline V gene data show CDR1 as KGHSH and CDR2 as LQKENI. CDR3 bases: TGTGCCAGCACGGTACAGGGAGAGAACACTGAAGCTTTCTTT. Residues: CASTVQGENTEAFF. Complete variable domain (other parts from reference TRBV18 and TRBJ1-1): NAGVMQNPRHLVRRRGQEARLRCSPMKGHSHVYWYRQLPEEGLKFMVYLQKENIIDESGMPKERFSAEFPKEGPSILRIQQVVRGDSAAYFCASTVQGENTEAFFGQGTRLTVV.

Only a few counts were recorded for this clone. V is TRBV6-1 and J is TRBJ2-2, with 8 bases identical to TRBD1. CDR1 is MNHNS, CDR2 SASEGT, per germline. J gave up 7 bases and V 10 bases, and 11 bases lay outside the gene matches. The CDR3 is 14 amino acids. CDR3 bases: TGTGCCACGCTGACAGGGGAAGAAGTCGGGGAGCTGTTTTTT. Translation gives CATLTGEEVGELFF.

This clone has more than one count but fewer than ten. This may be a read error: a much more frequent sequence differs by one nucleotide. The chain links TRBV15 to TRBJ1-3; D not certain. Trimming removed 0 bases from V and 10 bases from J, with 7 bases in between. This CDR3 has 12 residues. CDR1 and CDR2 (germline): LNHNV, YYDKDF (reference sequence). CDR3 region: CATSRDRKTIYF. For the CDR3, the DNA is TGTGCCACCAGCAGAGATAGGAAAACCATATATTTT. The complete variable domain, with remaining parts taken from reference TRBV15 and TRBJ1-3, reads DAMVIQNPRYQVTQFGKPVTLSCSQTLNHNVMYWYQQKSSQAPKLLFHYYDKDFNNEADTPDNFQSRRPNTSFCFLDIRSPGLGDTAMYLCATSRDRKTIYFGEGSWLTVV.

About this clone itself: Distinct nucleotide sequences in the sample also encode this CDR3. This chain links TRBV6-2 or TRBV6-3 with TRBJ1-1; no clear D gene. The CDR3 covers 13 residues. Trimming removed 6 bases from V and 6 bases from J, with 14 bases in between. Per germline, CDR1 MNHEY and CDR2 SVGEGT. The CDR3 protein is CASRFERGPEAFF. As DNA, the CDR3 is TGTGCCAGCAGGTTCGAACGTGGTCCTGAAGCTTTCTTT.

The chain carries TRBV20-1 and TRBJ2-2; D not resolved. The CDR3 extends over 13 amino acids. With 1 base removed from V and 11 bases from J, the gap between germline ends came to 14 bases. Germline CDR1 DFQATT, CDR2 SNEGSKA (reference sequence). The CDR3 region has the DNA TGCAGTGCTAGAGCCGCGAACACCGTTGAGCTGTTTTTT. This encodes CSARAANTVELFF.

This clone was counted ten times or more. The CDR3 region has the DNA TGCAGTGCTAGAGATATAAGGCGGGGGAGCTCCTACAATGAGCAGTTCTTC. Its translation is CSARDIRRGSSYNEQFF. J is TRBJ2-1 and V is TRBV20-1, with 7 nucleotides matching TRBD2. The CDR3 consists of 17 residues. Trimming removed 0 bases from V and 0 bases from J; junction bases left unmatched: 8. Germline CDR1 is DFQATT and CDR2 is SNEGSKA (reference sequence).

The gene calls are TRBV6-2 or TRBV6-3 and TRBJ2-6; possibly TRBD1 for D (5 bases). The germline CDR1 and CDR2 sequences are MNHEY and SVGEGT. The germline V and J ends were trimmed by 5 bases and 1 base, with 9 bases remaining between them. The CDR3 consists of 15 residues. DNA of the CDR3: TGTGCCAGCAGTGCAAAGGGGTCTGGGGCCAACGTCCTGACTTTC. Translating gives CASSAKGSGANVLTF.

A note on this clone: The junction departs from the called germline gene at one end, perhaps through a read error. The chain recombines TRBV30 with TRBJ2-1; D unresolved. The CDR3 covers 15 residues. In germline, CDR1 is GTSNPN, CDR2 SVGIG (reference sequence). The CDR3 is CARSSIRKRWNEQFF. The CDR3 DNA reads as TGTGCCCGGAGCTCCATACGGAAAAGATGGAATGAGCAGTTCTTC. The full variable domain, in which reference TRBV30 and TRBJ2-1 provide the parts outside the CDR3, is SQTIHQWPATLVQPVGSPLSLECTVEGTSNPNLYWYRQAAGRGLQLLFYSVGIGQISSEVPQNLSASRPQDRQFILSSKKLLLSDSGFYLCARSSIRKRWNEQFFGPGTRLTVL.

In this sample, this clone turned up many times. In nucleotides, the CDR3 is TGTGCCAGCAGCTCACCCTATAATACAGGGGCTAATGGCTACACCTTC. This sequence encodes CASSSPYNTGANGYTF. J is TRBJ1-2 and V is TRBV5-4; 7 bases match TRBD1. Germline trimming cut 3 bases from V and 6 bases from J; bases unmatched to any gene: 14. The CDR3 runs 16 residues. CDR1 is SGHNT, CDR2 YYREEE, per germline (reference sequence).

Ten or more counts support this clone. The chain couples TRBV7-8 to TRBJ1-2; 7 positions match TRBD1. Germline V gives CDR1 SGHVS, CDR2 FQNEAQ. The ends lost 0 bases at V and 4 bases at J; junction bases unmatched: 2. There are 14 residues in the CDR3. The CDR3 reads CASSLARDSYGYTF. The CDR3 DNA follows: TGTGCCAGCAGCTTAGCGCGGGACAGCTATGGCTACACCTTC.

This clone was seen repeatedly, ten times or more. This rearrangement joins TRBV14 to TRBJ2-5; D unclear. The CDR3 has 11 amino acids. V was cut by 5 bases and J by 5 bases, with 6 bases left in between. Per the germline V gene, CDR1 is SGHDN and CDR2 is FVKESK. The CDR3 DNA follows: TGTGCCAGCAGCTTAAGCGAGACCCAGTACTTC. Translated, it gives CASSLSETQYF.

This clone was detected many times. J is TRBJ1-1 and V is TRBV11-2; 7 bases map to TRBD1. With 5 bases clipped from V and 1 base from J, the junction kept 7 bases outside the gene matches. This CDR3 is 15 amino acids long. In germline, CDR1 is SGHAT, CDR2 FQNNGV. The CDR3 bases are TGTGCCAGCAGCACCTACCGGGACAGGAACACTGAAGCTTTCTTT. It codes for CASSTYRDRNTEAFF.

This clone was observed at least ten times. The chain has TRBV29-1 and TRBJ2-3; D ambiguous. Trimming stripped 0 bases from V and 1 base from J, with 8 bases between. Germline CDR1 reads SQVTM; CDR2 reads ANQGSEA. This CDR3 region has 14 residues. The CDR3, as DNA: TGCAGCGTTGAAGAGCAAACTCGCACAGATACGCAGTATTTT. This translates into CSVEEQTRTDTQYF.

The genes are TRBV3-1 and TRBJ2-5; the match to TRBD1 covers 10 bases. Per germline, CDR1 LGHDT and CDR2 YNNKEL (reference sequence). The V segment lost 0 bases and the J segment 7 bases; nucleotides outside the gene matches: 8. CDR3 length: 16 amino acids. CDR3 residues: CASSQDLGQGGRTQYF. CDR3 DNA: TGTGCCAGCAGCCAAGACCTCGGACAGGGGGGCAGGACCCAGTACTTC.

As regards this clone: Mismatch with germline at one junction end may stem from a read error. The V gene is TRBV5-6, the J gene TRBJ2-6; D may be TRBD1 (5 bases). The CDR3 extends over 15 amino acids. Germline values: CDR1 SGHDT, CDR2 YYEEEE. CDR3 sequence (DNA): TGTGCCAGCAGCTTCAGTGGGCCTGGGGCCATCGTCCTGACTTTC. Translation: CASSFSGPGAIVLTF.